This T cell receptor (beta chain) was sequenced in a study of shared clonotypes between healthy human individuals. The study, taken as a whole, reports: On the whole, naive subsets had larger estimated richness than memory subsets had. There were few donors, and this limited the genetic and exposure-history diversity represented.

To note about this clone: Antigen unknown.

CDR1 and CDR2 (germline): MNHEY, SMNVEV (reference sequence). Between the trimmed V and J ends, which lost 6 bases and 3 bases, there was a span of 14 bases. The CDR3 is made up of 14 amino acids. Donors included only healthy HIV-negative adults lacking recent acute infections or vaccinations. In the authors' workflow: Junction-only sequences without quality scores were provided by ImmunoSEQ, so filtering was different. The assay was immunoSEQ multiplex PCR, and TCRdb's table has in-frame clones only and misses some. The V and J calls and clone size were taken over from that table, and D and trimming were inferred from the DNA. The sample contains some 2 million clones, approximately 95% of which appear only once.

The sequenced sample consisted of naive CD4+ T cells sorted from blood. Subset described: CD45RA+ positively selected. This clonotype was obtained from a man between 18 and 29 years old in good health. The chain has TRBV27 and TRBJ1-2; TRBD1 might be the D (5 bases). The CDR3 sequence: CASSPGTSDYGYTF. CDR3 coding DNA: TGTGCCAGCAGCCCTGGGACGTCGGACTATGGCTACACCTTC.